Each of the 29 T cell receptor beta chains below was sequenced from the same sample in a study of identical twins (dated by TCRdb to about 2016). Libraries were built with 5' RACE. The instrument was an Illumina HiSeq 2000. TCRdb passed the public sequencing reads through fastp at Q25 and MiXCR, retaining productive beta sequences. Merged by CDR3 protein, the rows form single entries marked with the most common genes and DNA. This sample is represented by 700,000 or so distinct CDR3 sequences; less than 10% of them were singletons. The ten most abundant clones make up around 0.98% of the sample. These data also featured in a second study, about yellow fever vaccine responses in identical twins.

Sequenced material: PBMCs. The receptors stem from a woman aged 18-29 years in good health.

This clonotype was recorded a few times. The chain is built from TRBV12-3 or TRBV12-4 and TRBJ2-7, with a weak D call TRBD2 (6 bases). The CDR3 length is 19 residues. With 3 bases removed from V and 2 bases from J, the gap between germline ends came to 26 bases. The CDR3 DNA follows: TGTGCCAGCAGTTTTTCCAGCCGGGGGTTAGGTGGAACGACCTACGAGCAGTACTTC. Amino acids: CASSFSSRGLGGTTYEQYF.

This clonotype has just a few counts. This chain uses TRBV7-8 with TRBJ2-1, with 12 bases that match TRBD2. Germline V gene lookup returns CDR1 SGHVS and CDR2 FQNEAQ. The J segment lost 2 bases and the V segment lost 5 bases, leaving 7 bases of the junction unmatched. This CDR3 has 17 residues. The chain's CDR3 is CASSRRTSGDTYNEQFF. In DNA form, the CDR3 reads TGTGCCAGCAGCAGACGGACTAGCGGGGATACCTACAATGAGCAGTTCTTC.

This chain joins TRBV28 and TRBJ2-1, with D possibly being TRBD2 (6 bases). Deletions cut 2 bases from V and 4 bases from J, with 12 bases between. There are 15 residues in the CDR3. Germline CDR1 MDHEN, CDR2 SYDVKM. In DNA, the CDR3 is TGTGCCAGCAGTTTACGCGGGGCCTATTACAATGAGCAGTTCTTC. Protein sequence: CASSLRGAYYNEQFF.

This clonotype was detected many times. J is TRBJ1-2 and V is TRBV29-1, with 8 bases fitting TRBD1. The CDR3 has 15 amino acids. CDR1 SQVTM and CDR2 ANQGSEA come from the germline V gene. V dropped 7 bases and J dropped 1; count of bases not matched to a gene: 11. CDR3 bases: TGCAGCGCAACAGACAGGGGCCAACATAACTATGGCTACACCTTC. This sequence encodes CSATDRGQHNYGYTF.

The chain couples TRBV6-2 or TRBV6-3 to TRBJ2-1; perhaps TRBD2 as D (5 bases). The CDR3 is made up of 15 amino acids. Germline V gene lookup returns CDR1 MNHEY and CDR2 SVGEGT. V was trimmed by 7 bases and J by 10 bases, leaving 23 bases between them. The CDR3 DNA is TGTGCCAGCAAGGAGGAGCGGCCGGGTGGCAAGGAGCAGTTCTTC. It specifies CASKEERPGGKEQFF.

This clonotype came up a few times. This rearrangement joins TRBV6-5 to TRBJ2-3; D ambiguous. The CDR3 covers 18 residues. Trimming took 2 bases from V and 4 from J, leaving 22 bases between them. Germline V CDR1 and CDR2: MNHEY, SVGAGI. The CDR3 protein is CASSYPPQVESSADTQYF. CDR3 nucleotides: TGTGCCAGCAGTTACCCCCCCCAAGTAGAAAGCTCCGCAGATACGCAGTATTTT.

This clonotype was seen many times. This chain connects TRBV28 to TRBJ2-5; 8 nucleotides match TRBD1. The CDR3 has 14 amino acids. The junction had 8 bases not matched to a gene; V was cut back by 7 bases and J by 4 bases. Germline V lookup: CDR1 MDHEN, CDR2 SYDVKM. The CDR3 sequence is CASTRDRPVETQYF. For the CDR3, the DNA is TGTGCCAGCACCCGGGACAGGCCGGTAGAGACCCAGTACTTC.

The chain recombines TRBV21-1 with TRBJ2-7. TRBV21-1 is classified as a pseudogene. This CDR3 region has 13 residues. The CDR3 nucleotides are TGTGCCAGCAGCAAACGGAACCGAGGCGAGCAGTACTTC. Translating gives CASSKRNRGEQYF.

This chain uses TRBV4-1 with TRBJ2-3; 13 bases are a match to TRBD2. J was trimmed by 3 bases and V by 1 base; bases with no gene match: 4. The CDR3 runs 17 residues. In germline, CDR1 is MGHRA, CDR2 YSYEKL. The CDR3 DNA reads as TGCGCCAGCAGCCAAGGGGAACTAGCGGGAGGGACAGATACGCAGTATTTT. This sequence encodes CASSQGELAGGTDTQYF.

The table lists this clonotype with many counts. J is TRBJ2-1 and V is TRBV11-2, with D tentatively TRBD2 (5 bases). CDR1 is SGHAT, CDR2 FQNNGV, per germline. The V and J ends lost 5 bases and 10 bases respectively, with 12 bases between them. The CDR3 is 12 residues long. The CDR3 sequence is CASSLASGEQFF. Here the CDR3 DNA reads TGTGCCAGCAGCCTAGCATCGGGGGAGCAGTTCTTC. Complete variable domain (other parts from reference TRBV11-2 and TRBJ2-1): EAGVAQSPRYKIIEKRQSVAFWCNPISGHATLYWYQQILGQGPKLLIQFQNNGVVDDSQLPKDRFSAERLKGVDSTLKIQPAKLEDSAVYLCASSLASGEQFFGPGTRLTVL.

This clonotype was counted between two and nine times. The chain employs TRBV25-1 and TRBJ2-7; D might be TRBD1 or TRBD2, each matching 5 bases. The CDR3 is 14 amino acids. Trimming took 2 bases from V and 5 from J, leaving 13 bases between them. CDR1 MGHDK and CDR2 SYGVNS come from the germline V gene. As DNA, the CDR3 is TGTGCCAGCAGTGAACCGGGACCTGGGAACGAGCAGTACTTC. Protein product: CASSEPGPGNEQYF.

At least ten counts were recorded for this clonotype. The rearrangement joins TRBV29-1 to TRBJ2-6; 9 bases align to TRBD1. CDR1 is SQVTM, CDR2 ANQGSEA, per germline. CDR3 length equals 17 residues. V trimming: 6 bases; J trimming: 1 base; junction bases outside the gene matches: 10. CDR3 DNA: TGCAGCGTGGACGACCGGGACAGGGAATCTGGGGCCAACGTCCTGACTTTC. It is translated as CSVDDRDRESGANVLTF.

The chain recombines TRBV14 with TRBJ2-7; D is uncertain. CDR1 SGHDN and CDR2 FVKESK come from the germline V gene. V was trimmed by 1 base and J by 0 bases, leaving 13 bases between them. This CDR3 spans 16 amino acids. The CDR3 spells CASSQGTIVSSYEQYF. The CDR3 bases are TGTGCCAGCAGCCAAGGGACGATCGTGAGCTCCTACGAGCAGTACTTC.

The chain employs TRBV4-1 and TRBJ2-7, with 13 bases that match TRBD2. Losses at the gene ends were 0 bases for V and 3 bases for J; bases not matched to a gene: 11. CDR3 length: 19 amino acids. In germline, CDR1 is MGHRA, CDR2 YSYEKL. The CDR3 sequence is CASSQESAGLAGEVYEQYF. In nucleotides, the CDR3 is TGCGCCAGCAGCCAAGAGTCTGCCGGACTAGCGGGAGAGGTCTACGAGCAGTACTTC.

The table lists this clonotype with many counts. This sequence joins TRBV29-1 and TRBJ2-2, with D possibly matching TRBD2 (7 bases). The CDR3 loop spans 16 amino acids. V was shortened by 6 bases and J by 4 bases, with 21 bases between the two germline ends. Germline V gene data show CDR1 as SQVTM and CDR2 as ANQGSEA. The CDR3 here is CSVDGWGGYSTGELFF. In nucleotides, the CDR3 is TGCAGCGTCGATGGATGGGGGGGCTATAGCACCGGGGAGCTGTTTTTT.

In its sample, this clonotype was seen a few times. This rearrangement joins TRBV20-1 to TRBJ2-7, with 8 bases lining up with TRBD2. Germline values: CDR1 DFQATT, CDR2 SNEGSKA (reference sequence). With V trimmed by 3 bases and J by 4 bases, 8 bases remained unmatched. The CDR3 consists of 14 residues. The chain's CDR3 is CSARSTSGHYEQYF. In DNA, the CDR3 is TGCAGTGCTAGGTCAACTAGCGGACATTACGAGCAGTACTTC.

This clonotype was counted between two and nine times. This chain joins TRBV2 and TRBJ1-1; D gene ambiguous. This CDR3 contains 15 residues. Trimming pared 2 bases from V and 1 base from J, leaving 11 bases between. The V gene's germline CDR1 is SNHLY and CDR2 FYNNEI. The CDR3 DNA reads as TGTGCCAGCAGTGAATATGGGGTTTCGAACACTGAAGCTTTCTTT. It specifies CASSEYGVSNTEAFF.

The genes are TRBV2 and TRBJ2-4, with 7 bases identical to TRBD1. Germline V gene data show CDR1 as SNHLY and CDR2 as FYNNEI. The CDR3 sequence is 16 residues long. Unmatched junction bases numbered 15, after V lost 8 bases and J lost 5 bases. The CDR3 loop reads CASLGGEGGKENIQYF. CDR3 nucleotides: TGTGCCAGCTTAGGGGGAGAAGGGGGCAAGGAAAACATTCAGTACTTC.

This clonotype was seen a handful of times. The V call is TRBV29-1, the J call TRBJ2-5; D gene ambiguous. Germline values: CDR1 SQVTM, CDR2 ANQGSEA. The CDR3 contains 13 residues. Trimming stripped 5 bases from V and 1 base from J, with 11 bases between. The CDR3 DNA is TGCAGCGTTAACCTGACTCCCCAAGAGACCCAGTACTTC. Translated, it gives CSVNLTPQETQYF.

Many counts were recorded for this clonotype. The V and J genes are TRBV20-1 and TRBJ2-3; no clear D. Per germline, CDR1 DFQATT and CDR2 SNEGSKA (reference sequence). There are 16 residues in the CDR3. The CDR3 spells CSPIVPRGPGTDTQYF. CDR3 DNA: TGCAGCCCTATAGTCCCTAGAGGACCCGGCACAGATACGCAGTATTTT.

This clonotype was observed many times. J is TRBJ2-5 and V is TRBV4-2; either TRBD1 or TRBD2 may fit D (6 bases each). The V end lost 10 bases, the J end lost 2 bases, and 17 bases lay between the germline ends. The CDR3 sequence is 14 residues long. Germline V gene sequence: CDR1 LGHNA, CDR2 YNFKEQ. In DNA form, the CDR3 reads TGTGCCATCCGGAGGGGGGTCAGGCAAGAGACCCAGTACTTC. This sequence encodes CAIRRGVRQETQYF.

This clonotype has just a few counts. As DNA, the CDR3 is TGCAGCGTTGGCCACAGGGGCAACACTGAAGCTTTCTTT. Translation gives CSVGHRGNTEAFF. The chain carries TRBV29-1 and TRBJ1-1, with 7 bases lining up with TRBD1. This CDR3 is built from 13 residues. The germline V gene has CDR1 SQVTM and CDR2 ANQGSEA. V lost 4 bases, J lost 2 bases, and 4 bases stayed unmatched.

This clonotype was counted many times. The V call is TRBV20-1, the J call TRBJ2-1; 7 bases map to TRBD2. From germline, CDR1 is DFQATT and CDR2 SNEGSKA (reference sequence). The CDR3 has 16 amino acids. V lost 0 bases, J lost 3 bases, and 8 bases stayed unmatched. CDR3 DNA sequence: TGCAGTGCTAGAGATGAACTAGCGACAATCTACAATGAGCAGTTCTTC. Its translation is CSARDELATIYNEQFF.

The chain carries TRBV28 and TRBJ1-5; a possible D gene is TRBD1 (5 bases). In germline, CDR1 is MDHEN, CDR2 SYDVKM. The CDR3 is made up of 15 amino acids. V gave up 8 bases and J gave up 5 bases, with 19 bases separating them. The DNA of the CDR3 is TGTGCCAGCCAACACGGGGCATTAGGGGATCAGCCCCAGCATTTT. Translating gives CASQHGALGDQPQHF. Variable domain in full (rest from reference TRBV28 and TRBJ1-5): DVKVTQSSRYLVKRTGEKVFLECVQDMDHENMFWYRQDPGLGLRLIYFSYDVKMKEKGDIPEGYSVSREKKERFSLILESASTNQTSMYLCASQHGALGDQPQHFGDGTRLSIL.

This clonotype has only a few counts. The rearrangement links TRBV4-2 to TRBJ1-1, with a tentative D call TRBD1 (5 bases). The germline gives CDR1 LGHNA, CDR2 YNFKEQ. V dropped 3 bases and J dropped 0 bases, with 17 bases sitting between them. CDR3 size: 17 residues. The CDR3, as DNA: TGTGCCAGCAGCCAGAACCCCGGGGACTCTATGAACACTGAAGCTTTCTTT. Encoded protein: CASSQNPGDSMNTEAFF.

In its sample, this clonotype was seen a few times. This rearrangement joins TRBV6-1 to TRBJ2-7; 9 bases are a match to TRBD1. Germline V gene lookup returns CDR1 MNHNS and CDR2 SASEGT. With 8 bases clipped from V and 4 bases from J, the junction kept 6 bases outside the gene matches. The CDR3 loop spans 13 amino acids. The CDR3 bases are TGTGCCAGCGGCCGGGGACAGGGATACGAGCAGTACTTC. It codes for CASGRGQGYEQYF.

The rearrangement links TRBV4-3 to TRBJ2-7, with D perhaps matching TRBD2 (9 bases). With 0 bases removed from V and 7 bases from J, the gap between germline ends came to 25 bases. This CDR3 is built from 18 residues. Germline V gene data show CDR1 as LGHNA and CDR2 as YSLEER. This CDR3 is CASSQDPRGLSGSSEQYF. The CDR3, as DNA: TGCGCCAGCAGCCAAGATCCCAGGGGGCTTAGCGGGAGTTCGGAGCAGTACTTC.

This clonotype was seen only a few times. This chain joins TRBV21-1 and TRBJ2-6; the DNA was not used to check the table's D call, TRBD1. TRBV21-1 is tagged as a pseudogene. The CDR3 extends over 17 amino acids. CDR3 amino acids: CASSIRGDPPGANVLTF. The CDR3 bases are TGTGCCAGCAGCATAAGGGGGGACCCGCCTGGGGCCAACGTCCTGACTTTC.

This clonotype was detected a few times. The chain is built from TRBV20-1 and TRBJ2-1, with D perhaps matching TRBD1 (5 bases). The CDR3 consists of 13 residues. V was pared by 6 bases and J by 4 bases, with 13 bases between. The germline gives CDR1 DFQATT, CDR2 SNEGSKA (reference sequence). The CDR3 loop is CSAAPGSYNEQFF. The CDR3, as DNA: TGCAGTGCCGCGCCAGGGTCATACAATGAGCAGTTCTTC.